This TCR beta chain was documented in a study of T-cell reconstitution after alpha-beta-depleted transplantation in children. The V end lost 1 base, the J end lost 8 bases, and 6 bases lay between the germline ends. This CDR3 is 11 amino acids long. Per germline, CDR1 SGHDT and CDR2 YYEEEE. This clonotype was counted between two and nine times. The TCRbeta library was prepared with unique molecular identifiers. TCRdb re-called the PCR reads with MiXCR, one entry per CDR3 protein. This sample has roughly 500,000 distinct CDR3 sequences, with 30% to 35% found just once. The sequenced sample was PBMCs from the stem cell graft donor, obtained from the stem cell graft. The chain carries TRBV5-6 and TRBJ1-2, with D uncertain. The receptor's source is a human donor who donated a stem cell graft to a child with aplastic anemia. CDR3 loop: CASSLHIGYTF. The CDR3 region has the DNA TGTGCCAGCAGCTTGCACATAGGCTACACCTTC. The full variable domain, completed using reference TRBV5-6 and TRBJ1-2, is DAGVTQSPTHLIKTRGQQVTLRCSPKSGHDTVSWYQQALGQGPQFIFQYYEEEERQRGNFPDRFSGHQFPNYSSELNVNALLLGDSALYLCASSLHIGYTFGSGTRLTVV.